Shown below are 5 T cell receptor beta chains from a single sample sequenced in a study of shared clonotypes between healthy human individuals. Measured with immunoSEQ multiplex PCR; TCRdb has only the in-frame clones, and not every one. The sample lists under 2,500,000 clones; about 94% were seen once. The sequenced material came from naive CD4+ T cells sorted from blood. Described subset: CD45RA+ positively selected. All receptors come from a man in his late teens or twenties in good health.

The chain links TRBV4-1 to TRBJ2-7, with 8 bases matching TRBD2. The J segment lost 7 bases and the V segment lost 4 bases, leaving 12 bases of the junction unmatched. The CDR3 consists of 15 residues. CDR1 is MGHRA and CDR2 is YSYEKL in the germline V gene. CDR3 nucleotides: TGCGCCAGCAGCCTAGCGGGATTAGGAACGGGAGAGCAGTACTTC. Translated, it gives CASSLAGLGTGEQYF.

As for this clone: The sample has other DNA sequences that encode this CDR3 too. The CDR3 protein is CASSIQRGAYEQYF. The DNA for the CDR3 is TGTGCCAGTAGTATCCAGCGGGGAGCCTACGAGCAGTACTTC. The rearrangement joins TRBV19 to TRBJ2-7, with TRBD2 matching 7 bases. The CDR3 runs to 14 residues. V lost 3 bases to trimming and J lost 2 bases; unmatched junction nucleotides: 4. Germline V lookup: CDR1 LNHDA, CDR2 SQIVND (reference sequence). Full variable domain (outside the CDR3, taken from reference TRBV19 and TRBJ2-7): DGGITQSPKYLFRKEGQNVTLSCEQNLNHDAMYWYRQDPGQGLRLIYYSQIVNDFQKGDIAEGYSVSREKKESFPLTVTSAQKNPTAFYLCASSIQRGAYEQYFGPGTRLTVT.

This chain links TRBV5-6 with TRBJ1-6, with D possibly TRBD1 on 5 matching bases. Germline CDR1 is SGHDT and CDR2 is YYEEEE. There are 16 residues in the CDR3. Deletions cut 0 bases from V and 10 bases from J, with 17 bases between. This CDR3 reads CASSLGGVWNDSPLHF. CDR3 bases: TGTGCCAGCAGCTTGGGAGGGGTTTGGAATGACTCACCCCTCCACTTT.

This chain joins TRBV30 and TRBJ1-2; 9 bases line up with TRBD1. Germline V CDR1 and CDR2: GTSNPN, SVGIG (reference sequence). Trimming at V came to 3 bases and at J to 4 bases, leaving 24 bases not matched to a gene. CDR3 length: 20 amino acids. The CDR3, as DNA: TGTGCCTGGAGGCCCCCGGGTCTTCTAGGACAGGGGATGTTGGGCTATGGCTACACCTTC. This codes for CAWRPPGLLGQGMLGYGYTF.

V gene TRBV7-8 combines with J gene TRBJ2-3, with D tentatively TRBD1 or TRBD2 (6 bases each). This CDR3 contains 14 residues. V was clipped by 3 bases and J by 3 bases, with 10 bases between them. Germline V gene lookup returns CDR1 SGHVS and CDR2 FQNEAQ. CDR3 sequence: CASSLGGKTDTQYF. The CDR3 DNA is TGTGCCAGCAGCTTGGGGGGCAAGACAGATACGCAGTATTTT.